A selection of T cell receptor beta chains follows, all from one sample in a study of shared clonotypes between healthy human individuals. This table comes from immunoSEQ multiplex PCR, and its TCRdb copy is limited to in-frame clones, with some not included. The data show around 1,900,000 clones, with around 93% seen just once and about 1.6% held by the top ten. Sample: naive CD8+ T cells from PBMCs. The receptors were sampled from a man between 18 and 35 years old in good health. Some clones in this sample may be carry-over from other donors' samples. CDR3s include the opening cysteine and the closing phenylalanine or tryptophan. The order of the fields is V gene, clone size, J gene, CDR3 protein. Clone size is shown for a subset of rows, as once, few, many or a class of expanded clone.

TRBV5-1	once	TRBJ2-3	CASSLEASLDTQYF
TRBV4-1	-	TRBJ2-7	CASSHHLQGEGYEQYF
TRBV6-1	-	TRBJ2-7	CASSEALRGPYEQYF
TRBV28	-	TRBJ1-5	CASSFVPNQPQHF
TRBV7-9	-	TRBJ2-6	CASSLQGAGANVLTF
TRBV19	-	TRBJ1-2	CASTTRDSIYGYTF
TRBV19	-	TRBJ2-2	CASSMRGTGELFF
TRBV7-2	-	TRBJ2-5	CASSFREPQETQYF
TRBV7-3	-	TRBJ2-5	CASSLIQGETQYF
TRBV9	-	TRBJ2-1	CASSDTSGHYNEQFF
TRBV7-9	-	TRBJ2-3	CASSLVSQFLDTQYF
TRBV6-1	-	TRBJ2-1	CASSEELAGANEQFF
TRBV7-8	once	TRBJ2-3	CASSLYGTSFDTQYF
TRBV9	-	TRBJ2-7	CASNPGTVNYEQYF
TRBV4-1	-	TRBJ2-1	CASSRSWTSGFEQFF
TRBV6-4	-	TRBJ1-1	CASSDSRGSTEAFF